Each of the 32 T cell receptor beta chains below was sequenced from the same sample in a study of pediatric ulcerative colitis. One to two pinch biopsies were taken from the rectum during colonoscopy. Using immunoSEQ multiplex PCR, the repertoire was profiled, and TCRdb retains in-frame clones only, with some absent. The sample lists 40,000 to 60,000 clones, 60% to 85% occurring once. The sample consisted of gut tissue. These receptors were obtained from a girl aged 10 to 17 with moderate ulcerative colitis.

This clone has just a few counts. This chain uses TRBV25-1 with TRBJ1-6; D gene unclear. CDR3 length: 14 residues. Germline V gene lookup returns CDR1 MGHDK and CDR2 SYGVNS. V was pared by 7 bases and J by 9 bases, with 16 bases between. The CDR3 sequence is CASTMTTVGSPLHF. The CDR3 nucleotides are TGTGCCAGCACAATGACGACGGTGGGTTCACCCCTCCACTTT.

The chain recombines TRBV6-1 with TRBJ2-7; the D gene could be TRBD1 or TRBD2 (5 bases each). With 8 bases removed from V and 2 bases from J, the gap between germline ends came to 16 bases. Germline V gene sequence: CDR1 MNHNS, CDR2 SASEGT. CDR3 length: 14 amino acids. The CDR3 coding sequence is TGTGCCAGCGGGCCATGGGGGTCCGCCTACGAGCAGTACTTC. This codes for CASGPWGSAYEQYF.

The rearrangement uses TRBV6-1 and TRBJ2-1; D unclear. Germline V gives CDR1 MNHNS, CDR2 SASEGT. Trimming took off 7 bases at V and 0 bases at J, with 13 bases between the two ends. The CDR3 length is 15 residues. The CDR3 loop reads CASTALQSSYNEQFF. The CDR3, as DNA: TGTGCCAGCACCGCCTTGCAGAGCTCCTACAATGAGCAGTTCTTC.

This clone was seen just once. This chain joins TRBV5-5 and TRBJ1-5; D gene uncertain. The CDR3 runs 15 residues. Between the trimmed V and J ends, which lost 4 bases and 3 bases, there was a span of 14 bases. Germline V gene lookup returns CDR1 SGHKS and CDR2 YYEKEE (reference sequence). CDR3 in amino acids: CASSPGGQNNQPQHF. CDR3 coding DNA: TGTGCCAGCAGCCCGGGAGGGCAGAACAATCAGCCCCAGCATTTT.

The CDR3 is CASSSRTGEGTQYF. The CDR3 coding sequence is TGTGCCAGCAGCTCCCGGACGGGGGAGGGGACCCAGTACTTC. This rearrangement joins TRBV7-2 to TRBJ2-5; TRBD2 agrees at 7 bases. V shed 4 bases and J 7 bases; nucleotides not matched to a gene: 9. This CDR3 has 14 amino acids. Germline assignment: CDR1 SGHTA and CDR2 FQGNSA.

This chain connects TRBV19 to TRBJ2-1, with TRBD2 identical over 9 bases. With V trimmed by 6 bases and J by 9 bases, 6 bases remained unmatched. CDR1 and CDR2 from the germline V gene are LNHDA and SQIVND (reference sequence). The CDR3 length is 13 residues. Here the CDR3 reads CASSSGTSREQFF. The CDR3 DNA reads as TGTGCCAGTAGCTCCGGGACTAGCCGTGAGCAGTTCTTC.

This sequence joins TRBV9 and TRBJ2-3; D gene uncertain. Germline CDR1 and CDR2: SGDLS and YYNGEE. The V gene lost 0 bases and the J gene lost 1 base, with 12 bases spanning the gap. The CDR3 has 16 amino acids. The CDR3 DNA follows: TGTGCCAGCAGCGTAGGAATGCGGCCCCGCACAGATACGCAGTATTTT. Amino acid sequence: CASSVGMRPRTDTQYF.

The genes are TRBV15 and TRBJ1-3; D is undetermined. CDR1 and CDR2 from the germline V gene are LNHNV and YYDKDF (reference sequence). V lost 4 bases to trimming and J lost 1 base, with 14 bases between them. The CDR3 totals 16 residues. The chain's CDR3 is CATSTGQAGSGNTIYF. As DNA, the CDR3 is TGTGCCACCAGCACCGGGCAGGCGGGATCTGGAAACACCATATATTTT.

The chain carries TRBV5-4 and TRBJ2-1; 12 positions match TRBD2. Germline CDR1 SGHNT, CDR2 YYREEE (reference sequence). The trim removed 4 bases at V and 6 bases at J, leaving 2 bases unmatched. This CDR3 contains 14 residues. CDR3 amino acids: CASSTSGRFNEQFF. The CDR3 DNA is TGTGCCAGCAGCACTAGCGGGAGGTTCAATGAGCAGTTCTTC. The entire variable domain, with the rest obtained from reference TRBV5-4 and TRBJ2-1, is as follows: ETGVTQSPTHLIKTRGQQVTLRCSSQSGHNTVSWYQQALGQGPQFIFQYYREEENGRGNFPPRFSGLQFPNYSSELNVNALELDDSALYLCASSTSGRFNEQFFGPGTRLTVL.

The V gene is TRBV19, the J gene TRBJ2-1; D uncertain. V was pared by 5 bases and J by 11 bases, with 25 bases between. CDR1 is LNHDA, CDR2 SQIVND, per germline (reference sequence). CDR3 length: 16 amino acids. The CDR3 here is CASSPRASQKSTKQFF. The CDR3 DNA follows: TGTGCCAGTAGTCCCCGGGCCAGCCAAAAGAGTACAAAGCAGTTCTTC.

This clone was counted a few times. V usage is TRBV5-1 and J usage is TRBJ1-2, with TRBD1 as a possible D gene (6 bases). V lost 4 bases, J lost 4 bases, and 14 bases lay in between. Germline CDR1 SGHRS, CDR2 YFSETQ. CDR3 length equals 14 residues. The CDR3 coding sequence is TGCGCCAGCAGCCAAGAGGGGGTAAGCTATGGCTACACCTTC. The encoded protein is CASSQEGVSYGYTF.

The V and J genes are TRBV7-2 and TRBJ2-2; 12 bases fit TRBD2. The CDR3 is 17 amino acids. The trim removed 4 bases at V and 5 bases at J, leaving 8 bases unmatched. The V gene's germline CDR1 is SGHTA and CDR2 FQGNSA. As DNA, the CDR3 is TGTGCCAGCAGCTCTTCTAGCGGGGGGGCCGAGACCGGGGAGCTGTTTTTT. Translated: CASSSSSGGAETGELFF.

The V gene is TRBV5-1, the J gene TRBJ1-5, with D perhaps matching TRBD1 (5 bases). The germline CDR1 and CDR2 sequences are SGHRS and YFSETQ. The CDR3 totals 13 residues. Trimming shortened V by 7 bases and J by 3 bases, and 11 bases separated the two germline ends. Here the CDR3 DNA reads TGCGCCAGCTCTCGGGACCTCAATCAGCCCCAGCATTTT. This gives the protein CASSRDLNQPQHF.

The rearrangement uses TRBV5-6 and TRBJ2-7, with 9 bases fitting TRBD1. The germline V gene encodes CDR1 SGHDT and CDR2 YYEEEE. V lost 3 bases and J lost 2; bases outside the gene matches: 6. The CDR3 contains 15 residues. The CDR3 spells CASSSRDRVTYEQYF. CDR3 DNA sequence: TGTGCCAGCAGCTCCCGGGACAGGGTCACCTACGAGCAGTACTTC.

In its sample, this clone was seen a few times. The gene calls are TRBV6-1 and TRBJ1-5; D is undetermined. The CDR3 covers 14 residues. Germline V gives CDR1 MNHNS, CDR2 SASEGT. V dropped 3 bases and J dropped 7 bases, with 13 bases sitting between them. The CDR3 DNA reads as TGTGCCAGCAGTGAGCGGCTGGCGTTGCAGCCCCAGCATTTT. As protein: CASSERLALQPQHF.

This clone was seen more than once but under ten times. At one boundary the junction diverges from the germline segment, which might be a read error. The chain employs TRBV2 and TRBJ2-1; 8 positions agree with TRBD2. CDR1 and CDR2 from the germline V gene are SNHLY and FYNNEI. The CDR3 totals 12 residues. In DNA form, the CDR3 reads TGTGCCAGCAGGGGACTAGAAGGTCGGTCGCTCTTC. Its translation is CASRGLEGRSLF.

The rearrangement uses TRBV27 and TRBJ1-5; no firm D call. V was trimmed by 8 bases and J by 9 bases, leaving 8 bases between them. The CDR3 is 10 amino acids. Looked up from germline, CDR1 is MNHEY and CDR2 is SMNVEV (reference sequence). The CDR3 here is CASGLRPQHF. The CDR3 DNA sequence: TGTGCCAGCGGCCTACGGCCCCAGCATTTT.

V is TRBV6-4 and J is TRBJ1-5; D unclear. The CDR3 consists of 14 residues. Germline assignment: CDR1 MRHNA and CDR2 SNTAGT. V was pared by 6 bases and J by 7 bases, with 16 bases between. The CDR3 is CASRPTSRVQPQHF. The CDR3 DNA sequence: TGTGCCAGCAGGCCCACTTCAAGGGTCCAGCCCCAGCATTTT.

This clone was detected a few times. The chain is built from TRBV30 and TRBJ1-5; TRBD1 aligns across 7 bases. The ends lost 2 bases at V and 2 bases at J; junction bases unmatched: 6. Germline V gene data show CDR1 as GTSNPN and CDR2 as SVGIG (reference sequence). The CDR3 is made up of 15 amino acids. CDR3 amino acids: CAWSRIGTGNQPQHF. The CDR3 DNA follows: TGTGCCTGGAGTCGTATCGGGACAGGCAATCAGCCCCAGCATTTT.

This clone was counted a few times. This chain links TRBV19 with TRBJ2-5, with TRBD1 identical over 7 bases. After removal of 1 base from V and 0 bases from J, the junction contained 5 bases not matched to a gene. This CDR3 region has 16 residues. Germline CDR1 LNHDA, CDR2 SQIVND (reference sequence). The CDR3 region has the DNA TGTGCCAGTAGTATAGTCCCGGGACAGCACCAAGAGACCCAGTACTTC. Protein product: CASSIVPGQHQETQYF. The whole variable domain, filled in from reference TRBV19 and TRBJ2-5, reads DGGITQSPKYLFRKEGQNVTLSCEQNLNHDAMYWYRQDPGQGLRLIYYSQIVNDFQKGDIAEGYSVSREKKESFPLTVTSAQKNPTAFYLCASSIVPGQHQETQYFGPGTRLLVL.

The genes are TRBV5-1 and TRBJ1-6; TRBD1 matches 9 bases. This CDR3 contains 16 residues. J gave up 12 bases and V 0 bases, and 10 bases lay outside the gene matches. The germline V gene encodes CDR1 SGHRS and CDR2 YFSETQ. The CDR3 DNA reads TGCGCCAGCAGCTTGGAACCGGGGACAGGGTATTTACCCCTCCACTTT. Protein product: CASSLEPGTGYLPLHF.

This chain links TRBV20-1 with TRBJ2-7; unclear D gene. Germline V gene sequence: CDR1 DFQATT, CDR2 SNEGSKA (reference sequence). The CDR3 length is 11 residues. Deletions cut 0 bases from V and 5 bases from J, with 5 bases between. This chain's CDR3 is CSARDRNEQYF. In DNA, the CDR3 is TGCAGTGCTAGAGATCGGAACGAGCAGTACTTC.

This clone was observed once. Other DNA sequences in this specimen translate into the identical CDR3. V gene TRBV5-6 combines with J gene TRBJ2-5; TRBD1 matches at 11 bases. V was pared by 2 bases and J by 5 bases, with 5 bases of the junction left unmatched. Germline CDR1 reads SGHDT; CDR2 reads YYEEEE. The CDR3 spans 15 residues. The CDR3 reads CASSFGQGATETQYF. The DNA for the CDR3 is TGTGCCAGCAGCTTCGGACAGGGGGCGACGGAGACCCAGTACTTC.

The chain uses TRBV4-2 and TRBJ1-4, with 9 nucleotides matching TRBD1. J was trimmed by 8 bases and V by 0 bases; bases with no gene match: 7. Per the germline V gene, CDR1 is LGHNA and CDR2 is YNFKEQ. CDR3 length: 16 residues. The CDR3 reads CASSQDVGTGSEKLFF. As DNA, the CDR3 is TGTGCCAGCAGCCAAGATGTCGGGACAGGGTCGGAAAAACTGTTTTTT.

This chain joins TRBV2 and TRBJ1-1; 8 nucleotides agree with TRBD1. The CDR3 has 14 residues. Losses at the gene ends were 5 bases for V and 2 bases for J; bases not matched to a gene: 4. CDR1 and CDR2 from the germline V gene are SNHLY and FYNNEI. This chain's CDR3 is CASSSDRVNTEAFF. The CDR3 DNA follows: TGTGCCAGCAGTTCGGACAGGGTAAACACTGAAGCTTTCTTT.

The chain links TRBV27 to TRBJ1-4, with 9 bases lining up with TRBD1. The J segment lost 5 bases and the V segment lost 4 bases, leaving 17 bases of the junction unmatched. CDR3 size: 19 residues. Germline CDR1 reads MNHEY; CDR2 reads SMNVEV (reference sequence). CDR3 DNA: TGTGCCAGCAGTTCCCGTAAACAAACCAACAGGGGGCGAAATGAAAAACTGTTTTTT. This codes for CASSSRKQTNRGRNEKLFF.

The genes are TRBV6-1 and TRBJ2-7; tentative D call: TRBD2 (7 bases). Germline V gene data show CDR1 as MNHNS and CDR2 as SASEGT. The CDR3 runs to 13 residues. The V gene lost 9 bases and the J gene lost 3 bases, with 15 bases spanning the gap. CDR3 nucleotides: TGTGCCAGTCTGAAGGGGGGGCACTACGAGCAGTACTTC. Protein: CASLKGGHYEQYF.

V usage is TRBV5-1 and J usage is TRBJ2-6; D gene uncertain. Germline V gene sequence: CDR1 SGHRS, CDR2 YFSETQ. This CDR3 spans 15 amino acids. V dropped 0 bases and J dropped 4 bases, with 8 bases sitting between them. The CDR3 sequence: CASSLDIAGANVLTF. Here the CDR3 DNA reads TGCGCCAGCAGCTTGGACATTGCGGGGGCCAACGTCCTGACTTTC.

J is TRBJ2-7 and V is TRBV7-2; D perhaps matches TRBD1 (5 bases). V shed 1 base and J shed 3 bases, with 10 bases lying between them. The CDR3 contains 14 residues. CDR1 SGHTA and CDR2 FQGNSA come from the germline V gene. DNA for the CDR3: TGTGCCAGCAGCTTAGTTGGCAGGGACTACGAGCAGTACTTC. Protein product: CASSLVGRDYEQYF. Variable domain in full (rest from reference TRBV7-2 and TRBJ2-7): GAGVSQSPSNKVTEKGKDVELRCDPISGHTALYWYRQSLGQGLEFLIYFQGNSAPDKSGLPSDRFSAERTGGSVSTLTIQRTQQEDSAVYLCASSLVGRDYEQYFGPGTRLTVT.

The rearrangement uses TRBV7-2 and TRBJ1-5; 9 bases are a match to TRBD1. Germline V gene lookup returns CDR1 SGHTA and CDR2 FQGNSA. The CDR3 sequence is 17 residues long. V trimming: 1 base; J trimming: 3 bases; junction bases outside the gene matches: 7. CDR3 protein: CASSLGTGVLLNQPQHF. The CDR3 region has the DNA TGTGCCAGCAGCTTAGGGACAGGGGTGTTACTCAATCAGCCCCAGCATTTT.

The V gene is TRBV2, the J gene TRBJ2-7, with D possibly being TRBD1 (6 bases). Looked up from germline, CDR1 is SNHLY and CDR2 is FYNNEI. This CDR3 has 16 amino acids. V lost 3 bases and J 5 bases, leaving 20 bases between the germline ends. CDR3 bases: TGTGCCAGCAGTGACGGTGGGGCGAGTAAGGGGGACGAGCAGTACTTC. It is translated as CASSDGGASKGDEQYF.

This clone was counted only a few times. In DNA form, the CDR3 reads TGTGCCAGCAGGGGGAGGAGCTTTGGCATATACGAGCAGTACTTC. This gives the protein CASRGRSFGIYEQYF. This rearrangement joins TRBV2 to TRBJ2-7, with D perhaps matching TRBD2 (6 bases). The CDR3 contains 15 residues. Germline values: CDR1 SNHLY, CDR2 FYNNEI. Trimming took off 6 bases at V and 4 bases at J, with 19 bases between the two ends.